The following is a T cell receptor (beta chain) sequence with its context. The antigen is not known. The entry originates in a study of response to subunit inactivated influenza vaccine. Study-wide findings and caveats: It was the authors' suggestion that each seasonal influenza vaccination recruits few new T cells.

The length of the CDR3 is 19 residues. Germline V CDR1 and CDR2: SGHVS, FNYEAQ. V shed 0 bases and J shed 1 base, with 21 bases lying between them. TCRdb independently ran MiXCR on the RT-PCR reads; one entry per CDR3 protein. The top ten clones hold around 7.6% of a sample with some 600,000 distinct CDR3 sequences, 12% to 15% of them seen once. This sequence was found in a man aged 50 to 60 who received an inactivated influenza vaccine. The V gene is TRBV7-6, the J gene TRBJ1-1; tentative D call: TRBD1 (5 bases). The specimen comprised PBMCs from blood, sampled approximately 15 days before vaccination. The CDR3 spells CASSLAPSMGTGPNTEAFF. The CDR3, as DNA: TGTGCCAGCAGCTTAGCCCCCAGTATGGGTACAGGTCCGAACACTGAAGCTTTCTTT. Variable domain in full (rest from reference TRBV7-6 and TRBJ1-1): GAGVSQSPRYKVTKRGQDVALRCDPISGHVSLYWYRQALGQGPEFLTYFNYEAQQDKSGLPNDRFSAERPEGSISTLTIQRTEQRDSAMYRCASSLAPSMGTGPNTEAFFGQGTRLTVV.